This T cell receptor (beta chain) was retrieved from a study of blood T cell repertoires in COVID-19. The CDR3 has 12 residues. Germline CDR1 is SGHDN and CDR2 is FVKESK. V dropped 4 bases and J dropped 3 bases, with 6 bases sitting between them. Here immunoSEQ multiplex PCR was the method, and the copy in TCRdb shows in-frame clones only, minus some. The sample has over 100,000 clones, about 89% seen once. The rearrangement uses TRBV14 and TRBJ1-2; D is undetermined. The source is a human donor in a cohort sampled during active COVID-19. Input material: peripheral blood. The CDR3 loop reads CASSLRDYGYTF. CDR3 DNA sequence: TGTGCCAGCAGCCTACGGGACTATGGCTACACCTTC. Full variable domain (missing parts from reference TRBV14 and TRBJ1-2): EAGVTQFPSHSVIEKGQTVTLRCDPISGHDNLYWYRRVMGKEIKFLLHFVKESKQDESGMPNNRFLAERTGGTYSTLKVQPAELEDSGVYFCASSLRDYGYTFGSGTRLTVV.